This T cell receptor beta chain was obtained from a study of T cell responses to AZD1222 COVID-19 vaccine. Study-wide findings and caveats: It was only a handful of AZD1222 recipients who were seropositive at baseline.

The repertoire was sequenced with immunoSEQ multiplex PCR; TCRdb's copy has only in-frame clones and lacks some. The top ten clones hold roughly 8.7% of a sample with around 110,000 clones, approximately 92% of them seen once. In regard to this clone: Antigen unknown.

The sequence was obtained from an adult who received the AZD1222 COVID-19 vaccine. The sequencing here drew on peripheral blood, taken 28 days after the second AZD1222 dose.

The CDR3 loop is CASSMGGQGSQETQYF. The CDR3 region has the DNA TGCGCCAGCAGCATGGGGGGACAGGGGAGCCAAGAGACCCAGTACTTC. This chain links TRBV5-1 with TRBJ2-5, with 10 bases that match TRBD1. After removal of 4 bases from V and 1 base from J, the junction contained 7 bases not matched to a gene. Germline V CDR1 and CDR2: SGHRS, YFSETQ. The length of the CDR3 is 16 residues.